This T cell receptor (beta chain) came from a study of Tregs in tolerant kidney transplant recipients. Sequencing was performed with immunoSEQ multiplex PCR; in TCRdb, only in-frame clones are kept and a portion is missing. The sample records roughly 46,000 clones, roughly nine tenths being singletons. The sample consisted of Tregs from blood. The sequence was obtained from a human donor in good health.

The CDR3 sequence is CASSLYGGSTDTQYF. The DNA for the CDR3 is TGCGCCAGCAGCTTATACGGGGGTAGCACAGATACGCAGTATTTT. The gene calls are TRBV5-1 and TRBJ2-3; a weak D match, TRBD2 (6 bases). This CDR3 contains 15 residues. V was pared by 2 bases and J by 0 bases, with 10 bases between. The germline gives CDR1 SGHRS, CDR2 YFSETQ. The full variable domain, rest sourced from reference TRBV5-1 and TRBJ2-3, is KAGVTQTPRYLIKTRGQQVTLSCSPISGHRSVSWYQQTPGQGLQFLFEYFSETQRNKGNFPGRFSGRQFSNSRSEMNVSTLELGDSALYLCASSLYGGSTDTQYFGPGTRLTVL.